This T cell receptor (beta chain) originates from a study of tumor-infiltrating lymphocytes in primary liver carcinoma. Study as a whole: Surgical resection served as treatment for the primary liver carcinoma of these patients. Tumor stage was T1-T3 N0M0, and tumor size was roughly 4 to 10 cm across. The study's findings and limits: Blood trailed tumors significantly in top-250-clone fraction (p = 0.039). It was tumor-adjacent and tumor-blood pairs that overlapped less than tumor region pairs did.

Germline loops: CDR1 WSHSY, CDR2 SAAADI. The CDR3 is made up of 13 amino acids. The ends were cut back, 4 bases at V and 5 bases at J, with 11 bases in the middle. Comments on this clonotype: Its specificity is unknown.

Unsorted whole blood supplied the RNA, and germline DNA was extracted too. TCR beta cDNA was prepared out of around 460 ng total RNA by means of a constant-region primer. Slightly modified ARM-PCR with three nested multiplex PCR rounds yielded TCR beta libraries. Amplification in the first two PCR rounds was performed using TRBV1-TRBV30 forward primers and a C-beta reverse primer for 10 cycles each. TCRdb redid the calling of the multiplex PCR reads with MiXCR, one entry per CDR3 protein. The sample consists of 330,000 or so distinct CDR3 sequences, 65% of them appearing once. The sequence was collected from a man aged 35-49 years with primary liver carcinoma and hepatitis B virus infection. J is TRBJ1-2 and V is TRBV10-2; the D gene is possibly TRBD1 (6 bases). The sequenced sample consisted of peripheral blood. The CDR3, as DNA: TGCGCCAGCAGTGTTCTGGGGGCATATGGCTACACCTTC. Residues: CASSVLGAYGYTF.